This T cell receptor beta chain appears in the sequencing data of a study of control samples from healthy donors and cancer patients. Some clones are missing from TCRdb's copy, which holds only in-frame ones; the method was immunoSEQ multiplex PCR. Here the sample spans tens of thousands of clones, roughly 84% being singletons. V was cut by 1 base and J by 8 bases, with 12 bases left in between. Germline V gene lookup returns CDR1 SGHRS and CDR2 YFSETQ. The CDR3 is made up of 13 amino acids. Specimen: PBMCs. The receptor was derived from a man between 65 and 79 years old with lung cancer. The chain uses TRBV5-1 and TRBJ1-1; D possibly corresponds to TRBD1 (6 bases). As DNA, the CDR3 is TGCGCCAGCAGCTTGAGCGGACAGTCGGAAGCTTTCTTT. Residues: CASSLSGQSEAFF.